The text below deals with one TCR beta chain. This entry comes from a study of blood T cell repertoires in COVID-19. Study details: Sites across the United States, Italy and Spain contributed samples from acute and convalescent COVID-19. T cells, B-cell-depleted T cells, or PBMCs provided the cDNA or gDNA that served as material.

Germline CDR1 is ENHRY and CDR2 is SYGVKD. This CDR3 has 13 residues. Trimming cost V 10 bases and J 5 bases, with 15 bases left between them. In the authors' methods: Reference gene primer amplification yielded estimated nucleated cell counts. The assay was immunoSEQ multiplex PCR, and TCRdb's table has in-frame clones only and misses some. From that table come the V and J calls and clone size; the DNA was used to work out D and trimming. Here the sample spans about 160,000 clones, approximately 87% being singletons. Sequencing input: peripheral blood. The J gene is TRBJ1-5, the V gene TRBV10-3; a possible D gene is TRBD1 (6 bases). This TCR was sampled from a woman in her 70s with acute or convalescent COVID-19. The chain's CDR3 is CANKQGLDQPQHF. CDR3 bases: TGTGCCAACAAACAGGGTTTGGATCAGCCCCAGCATTTT.